A single T cell receptor beta chain is shown here with its context. Its specificity is not known. Using immunoSEQ multiplex PCR, the repertoire was profiled, and TCRdb retains in-frame clones only, with some absent. This table holds fewer than 90,000 clones, roughly two thirds found once. The CDR3 consists of 14 residues. CDR1 MNHEY and CDR2 SVGAGI come from the germline V gene. V dropped 6 bases and J dropped 6 bases, with 17 bases sitting between them. These data come from a study of cytotoxic CD8 clonotypes in ibrutinib-treated CLL. Study results and caveats: Rare overall, public clonotypes shrank or held steady under therapy.

Material: PBMCs, obtained after 12 months of ibrutinib treatment. The chain employs TRBV6-5 and TRBJ1-1; a possible D gene is TRBD1 (5 bases). The receptor comes from a human donor with chronic lymphocytic leukemia. Here the CDR3 reads CASRGTGKGSEAFF. CDR3 DNA sequence: TGTGCCAGCAGGGGAACAGGAAAGGGCTCTGAAGCTTTCTTT.